What follows are 22 T cell receptor beta chains derived from one specimen sequenced in a study of T cell responses to AZD1222 COVID-19 vaccine. Profiling relied on immunoSEQ multiplex PCR, and the TCRdb table lists in-frame clones only, not all of them. The data contain about 56,000 clones, approximately 83% of them singletons. This specimen was peripheral blood, taken on day 0 of AZD1222 vaccination. The origin of the receptors is an adult in good health.

In its sample, this clone was seen once. V is TRBV19 and J is TRBJ2-2; 8 bases map to TRBD1. This CDR3 is 18 amino acids long. Per germline, CDR1 LNHDA and CDR2 SQIVND (reference sequence). Unmatched junction bases numbered 10, after V lost 3 bases and J lost 1 base. The CDR3 here is CASSIRPRQGKNTGELFF. In DNA, the CDR3 is TGTGCCAGTAGTATTCGCCCCAGACAGGGGAAGAACACCGGGGAGCTGTTTTTT.

V gene TRBV30 combines with J gene TRBJ2-7; maybe TRBD2 (6 bases). The V end lost 0 bases, the J end lost 5 bases, and 14 bases lay between the germline ends. This CDR3 region has 14 residues. Germline CDR1 and CDR2: GTSNPN and SVGIG (reference sequence). CDR3 protein: CAWSVGGTPDEQYF. The CDR3, as DNA: TGTGCCTGGAGTGTTGGGGGGACTCCCGACGAGCAGTACTTC. Together with reference TRBV30 and TRBJ2-7, the CDR3 gives the full variable domain: SQTIHQWPATLVQPVGSPLSLECTVEGTSNPNLYWYRQAAGRGLQLLFYSVGIGQISSEVPQNLSASRPQDRQFILSSKKLLLSDSGFYLCAWSVGGTPDEQYFGPGTRLTVT.

The chain has TRBV19 and TRBJ2-7; no firm D call. Trimming took off 5 bases at V and 0 bases at J, with 11 bases between the two ends. The CDR3 consists of 14 residues. From germline, CDR1 is LNHDA and CDR2 SQIVND (reference sequence). The DNA of the CDR3 is TGTGCCAGTAGTTCCCGGACCAACTCCTACGAGCAGTACTTC. It codes for CASSSRTNSYEQYF.

The rearrangement uses TRBV20-1 and TRBJ2-7, with TRBD1 matching 9 bases. CDR3 length: 17 residues. V lost 3 bases, J lost 0 bases, and 12 bases stayed unmatched. Looked up from germline, CDR1 is DFQATT and CDR2 is SNEGSKA (reference sequence). The CDR3 sequence: CSASKVDRGRYSYEQYF. The DNA of the CDR3 is TGCAGTGCTAGTAAAGTGGACAGGGGAAGGTACTCCTACGAGCAGTACTTC.

This rearrangement joins TRBV2 to TRBJ1-2; D is unclear. Germline V gives CDR1 SNHLY, CDR2 FYNNEI. The CDR3 totals 14 residues. Trimming took 5 bases from V and 0 from J, leaving 10 bases between them. DNA of the CDR3: TGTGCCAGCAGTTGGACGGGAGCTAACTATGGCTACACCTTC. As protein: CASSWTGANYGYTF. The full variable domain, completed using reference TRBV2 and TRBJ1-2, is EPEVTQTPSHQVTQMGQEVILRCVPISNHLYFYWYRQILGQKVEFLVSFYNNEISEKSEIFDDQFSVERPDGSNFTLKIRSTKLEDSAMYFCASSWTGANYGYTFGSGTRLTVV.

CDR3 loop: CASSADRGRLEQPQHF. The CDR3 coding sequence is TGTGCCAGCAGCGCCGACAGGGGACGTTTAGAACAGCCCCAGCATTTT. The V call is TRBV5-5, the J call TRBJ1-5; 8 bases are shared with TRBD1. This CDR3 comprises 16 residues. V lost 4 bases, J lost 7 bases, and 13 bases stayed unmatched. Per the germline V gene, CDR1 is SGHKS and CDR2 is YYEKEE (reference sequence).

This rearrangement joins TRBV21-1 to TRBJ1-1. TRBV21-1 is given as a pseudogene. The CDR3 has 15 residues. The chain's CDR3 is CASSKALRVCTEAFF. The CDR3 DNA reads TGTGCCAGCAGCAAAGCGCTTAGGGTTTGCACTGAAGCTTTCTTT.

The chain links TRBV12-3 or TRBV12-4 to TRBJ1-1; D is undetermined. The CDR3 length is 13 residues. V dropped 5 bases and J dropped 0 bases, with 7 bases sitting between them. In DNA, the CDR3 is TGTGCCAGCAGTCCTCACGTGAACACTGAAGCTTTCTTT. Its protein product is CASSPHVNTEAFF.

The V call is TRBV10-3, the J call TRBJ1-5; a weak D match, TRBD1 (6 bases). V was pared by 0 bases and J by 4 bases, with 10 bases between. CDR3 size: 15 residues. Germline-derived CDR1 and CDR2 are ENHRY and SYGVKD. The DNA for the CDR3 is TGTGCCATCAGTGAGTCGGCAGGGGAGAATCAGCCCCAGCATTTT. It codes for CAISESAGENQPQHF.

The chain combines TRBV30 with TRBJ2-7; D gene ambiguous. The germline CDR1 and CDR2 sequences are GTSNPN and SVGIG (reference sequence). The CDR3 loop spans 12 amino acids. Between the trimmed V and J ends, which lost 2 bases and 5 bases, there was a span of 10 bases. This CDR3 reads CAWSQSGNEQYF. The CDR3 DNA follows: TGTGCCTGGAGTCAGAGTGGGAACGAGCAGTACTTC.

The J gene is TRBJ1-1, the V gene TRBV6-5; D is uncertain. The CDR3 covers 14 residues. Germline lookup yields CDR1 MNHEY and CDR2 SVGAGI. V was trimmed by 6 bases and J by 1 base, leaving 12 bases between them. The chain's CDR3 is CASRPHTENTEAFF. Written as DNA, the CDR3 is TGTGCCAGCAGGCCCCATACAGAGAACACTGAAGCTTTCTTT.

The V gene is TRBV28, the J gene TRBJ2-7; D is undetermined. The V end lost 2 bases, the J end lost 6 bases, and 17 bases lay between the germline ends. Germline V gene lookup returns CDR1 MDHEN and CDR2 SYDVKM. This CDR3 has 15 amino acids. DNA of the CDR3: TGTGCCAGCAGTTTAAGGGTTAGCTACGATCGCGAGCAGTACTTC. Translating it yields CASSLRVSYDREQYF.

The chain employs TRBV6-5 and TRBJ1-6; D is unresolved. Trimming removed 4 bases from V and 9 bases from J, with 7 bases in between. Germline values: CDR1 MNHEY, CDR2 SVGAGI. The CDR3 runs to 12 residues. The CDR3 region is CASSWPSSPLHF. The CDR3 nucleotides are TGTGCCAGCAGTTGGCCGTCTTCACCCCTCCACTTT.

The chain joins TRBV18 to TRBJ2-5; D unresolved. CDR3 length equals 11 residues. The V gene lost 6 bases and the J gene lost 1 base, with 3 bases spanning the gap. Germline CDR1 reads KGHSH; CDR2 reads LQKENI. CDR3 sequence reads: CASSVQETQYF. CDR3 DNA: TGTGCCAGCTCCGTCCAAGAGACCCAGTACTTC.

This clone was seen a handful of times. The DNA for the CDR3 is TGCGCCAGCAGCCAAGTAGGGGAGGGCATTCAGTACTTC. Translating it yields CASSQVGEGIQYF. The chain couples TRBV4-1 to TRBJ2-4, with TRBD2 matching 7 bases. Per the germline V gene, CDR1 is MGHRA and CDR2 is YSYEKL. The CDR3 extends over 13 amino acids. J lost 9 bases, V lost 1 base, and 3 bases had no gene match.

A single count supports this clone. V usage is TRBV2 and J usage is TRBJ2-7, with TRBD1 identical over 9 bases. The CDR3 is 13 amino acids. V lost 7 bases, J lost 7 bases, and 8 bases stayed unmatched. Germline CDR1 SNHLY, CDR2 FYNNEI. This CDR3 is CASTHGQGLEQYF. DNA for the CDR3: TGTGCCAGCACCCATGGACAGGGGTTAGAGCAGTACTTC.

The chain couples TRBV5-1 to TRBJ1-4, with 7 bases fitting TRBD1. CDR1 is SGHRS, CDR2 YFSETQ, per germline. V shed 0 bases, J shed 7 bases, and the junction held 12 bases outside the gene matches. This CDR3 contains 17 residues. CDR3 amino acids: CASSLGLGGTASEKLFF. Written as DNA, the CDR3 is TGCGCCAGCAGCTTGGGACTCGGAGGGACAGCTAGTGAAAAACTGTTTTTT.

This clone was observed once. This rearrangement joins TRBV19 to TRBJ1-2; 9 bases map to TRBD1. Per germline, CDR1 LNHDA and CDR2 SQIVND (reference sequence). V shed 6 bases, J shed 5 bases, and the junction held 4 bases outside the gene matches. The CDR3 totals 13 residues. In DNA, the CDR3 is TGTGCCAGTAGCGGCGGACAGGGGTATGGCTACACCTTC. Translating it yields CASSGGQGYGYTF. Looking up the rest from reference TRBV19 and TRBJ1-2 gives the full variable domain: DGGITQSPKYLFRKEGQNVTLSCEQNLNHDAMYWYRQDPGQGLRLIYYSQIVNDFQKGDIAEGYSVSREKKESFPLTVTSAQKNPTAFYLCASSGGQGYGYTFGSGTRLTVV.

V usage is TRBV9 and J usage is TRBJ1-6; D is unresolved. The CDR3 length is 16 residues. V lost 2 bases to trimming and J lost 0 bases, with 9 bases between them. CDR1 is SGDLS, CDR2 YYNGEE, per germline. The CDR3 sequence is CASSVSDSSYNSPLHF. The CDR3 region has the DNA TGTGCCAGCAGCGTGTCCGATAGCTCCTATAATTCACCCCTCCACTTT.

The CDR3 protein is CASSLDGTSGDTQYF. The CDR3 DNA follows: TGCGCCAGCAGCTTGGATGGGACTAGCGGGGATACGCAGTATTTT. The chain recombines TRBV5-1 with TRBJ2-3; 12 positions agree with TRBD2. CDR3 length: 15 amino acids. Germline V CDR1 and CDR2: SGHRS, YFSETQ. V lost 0 bases and J lost 6; bases outside the gene matches: 2. Together with reference TRBV5-1 and TRBJ2-3, the CDR3 gives the full variable domain: KAGVTQTPRYLIKTRGQQVTLSCSPISGHRSVSWYQQTPGQGLQFLFEYFSETQRNKGNFPGRFSGRQFSNSRSEMNVSTLELGDSALYLCASSLDGTSGDTQYFGPGTRLTVL.

This sequence joins TRBV7-9 and TRBJ2-1, with TRBD2 matching over 7 bases. J gave up 5 bases and V 0 bases, and 4 bases lay outside the gene matches. Looked up from germline, CDR1 is SEHNR and CDR2 is FQNEAQ (reference sequence). CDR3 length equals 15 residues. DNA for the CDR3: TGTGCCAGCAGCTTAGCGTCAGGGACTAACAATGAGCAGTTCTTC. Amino acid sequence: CASSLASGTNNEQFF.

The chain uses TRBV4-2 and TRBJ2-1; 9 bases are shared with TRBD1. The CDR3 totals 17 residues. The V gene's germline CDR1 is LGHNA and CDR2 YNFKEQ. Trimming cost V 3 bases and J 5 bases; bases outside gene matches: 11. The CDR3 DNA reads as TGTGCCAGCAGCCACCTTCCCGGGACAGGGAAACACAATGAGCAGTTCTTC. It specifies CASSHLPGTGKHNEQFF.